The 8 T cell receptor beta chains reported below all come from one sample, sequenced in a study of blood T cells in healthy people across ages. Then a second PCR, running roughly 6 to 12 cycles, was carried out with a sample-barcoded 5' primer and a J-beta primer mix. TCRdb re-called the 5' RACE reads through MiXCR, storing one row per CDR3 protein. This sample yields approximately 850,000 distinct CDR3 sequences, of which more than 45% are seen a single time; about 20% belongs to the top ten. The sequencing sample was made of blood. The receptors were sampled from a man aged 30 to 45 in good health.

The chain combines TRBV6-4 with TRBJ2-3; D remains unclear. V lost 3 bases, J lost 4 bases, and 8 bases lay in between. The CDR3 length is 13 residues. Germline-derived CDR1 and CDR2 are MRHNA and SNTAGT. CDR3 sequence (DNA): TGTGCCAGCAGTGATGGTGAGGCAGATACGCAGTATTTT. This encodes CASSDGEADTQYF.

This clonotype occurred a few times. V usage is TRBV20-1 and J usage is TRBJ2-1; no reliable D call. CDR1 and CDR2 (germline): DFQATT, SNEGSKA (reference sequence). V lost 6 bases and J 2 bases, leaving 20 bases between the germline ends. The CDR3 is 16 amino acids. CDR3 protein: CSASHLRRGTYNEQFF. CDR3 nucleotide sequence: TGCAGTGCCTCGCACTTGCGGAGAGGCACCTACAATGAGCAGTTCTTC.

The rearrangement uses TRBV6-2 or TRBV6-3 and TRBJ1-2, with D maybe TRBD1 (5 bases). CDR1 and CDR2 (germline): MNHEY, SVGEGT. The CDR3 is made up of 14 amino acids. Trimming pared 5 bases from V and 2 bases from J, leaving 12 bases between. Written as DNA, the CDR3 is TGTGCCAGCAGTATCGCGGGACGGAACTATGGCTACACCTTC. This translates into CASSIAGRNYGYTF.

The gene calls are TRBV5-5 and TRBJ2-1; no clear D gene. Germline V gene sequence: CDR1 SGHKS, CDR2 YYEKEE (reference sequence). The CDR3 sequence is 13 residues long. V was shortened by 6 bases and J by 7 bases, with 14 bases between the two germline ends. CDR3 loop: CASTRGGRNEQFF. CDR3 in DNA: TGTGCCAGCACCCGCGGTGGTCGGAATGAGCAGTTCTTC. The full variable domain, in which reference TRBV5-5 and TRBJ2-1 provide the parts outside the CDR3, is DAGVTQSPTHLIKTRGQQVTLRCSPISGHKSVSWYQQVLGQGPQFIFQYYEKEERGRGNFPDRFSARQFPNYSSELNVNALLLGDSALYLCASTRGGRNEQFFGPGTRLTVL.

This chain connects TRBV7-2 to TRBJ2-7; D could derive from TRBD1 or TRBD2 (5 bases each). The J call is doubtful: the DNA matches TRBJ2-5 better. The CDR3 has 14 amino acids. Germline-derived CDR1 and CDR2 are SGHTA and FQGNSA. The CDR3 nucleotides read TGTGCCAGCAGCTTAGCGGCAGGGACGGAGACCCAGTACTTC. It translates to CASSLAAGTETQYF.

The genes are TRBV15 and TRBJ2-1; TRBD1 is a possible D gene (5 bases). Trimming left V 4 bases short and J 4 bases short, with 17 bases between. This CDR3 spans 16 amino acids. Germline CDR1 LNHNV, CDR2 YYDKDF (reference sequence). The CDR3 loop reads CATSKSVGAIYNEQFF. The CDR3 region has the DNA TGTGCCACCAGCAAATCGGTAGGGGCGATTTACAATGAGCAGTTCTTC.

V and J are TRBV7-6 and TRBJ2-3, with TRBD2 as a possible D gene (6 bases). The CDR3 covers 16 residues. Deletions cut 5 bases from V and 2 bases from J, with 17 bases between. Germline V gene lookup returns CDR1 SGHVS and CDR2 FNYEAQ. In DNA, the CDR3 is TGTGCCAGCAGCGAAGTGGGGGACTCCATCACAGATACGCAGTATTTT. Translation gives CASSEVGDSITDTQYF. Looking up the rest from reference TRBV7-6 and TRBJ2-3 gives the full variable domain: GAGVSQSPRYKVTKRGQDVALRCDPISGHVSLYWYRQALGQGPEFLTYFNYEAQQDKSGLPNDRFSAERPEGSISTLTIQRTEQRDSAMYRCASSEVGDSITDTQYFGPGTRLTVL.

The chain couples TRBV15 to TRBJ2-4, with unresolved D. The assigned J gene may be wrong: the sequence end matches TRBJ2-7 better. The CDR3 has 13 residues. The germline V gene has CDR1 LNHNV and CDR2 YYDKDF (reference sequence). CDR3 amino acids: CATSRDVEYEQYF. The CDR3 DNA sequence: TGTGCCACCAGCAGAGATGTTGAGTACGAGCAGTACTTC.